The rows below give T cell receptor beta chains drawn from one sample of a study of cytomegalovirus exposure and HLA in healthy donors. Method: immunoSEQ multiplex PCR; TCRdb's copy keeps in-frame clones and lacks some. The sample lists around 200,000 clones, around 80% occurring once. What was sequenced was PBMCs. The receptors derive from a woman in her sixties or seventies in good health and CMV-seropositive. The CDR3 runs from the conserved cysteine through the conserved F or W. The D gene is left open where the match is weak. Clone size is given for some rows only: seen once, a few or many times, or a class if the clone is expanded.

V: TRBV9; D: TRBD1; J: TRBJ1-1; size: .; DNA: TGTGCCAGCAACCCCCTGACAGGGTCCACTGAAGCTTTCTTT; CDR3: CASNPLTGSTEAFF
V: TRBV7-9; D: TRBD1; J: TRBJ1-1; size: once; DNA: TGTGCCAGCACCCTACAGGGGGCGCGCACTGAAGCTTTCTTT; CDR3: CASTLQGARTEAFF
V: TRBV27; D: .; J: TRBJ1-2; size: .; DNA: TGTGCCAGCAGTTTGGCCCGGGGGGGACATGGCTACACCTTC; CDR3: CASSLARGGHGYTF
V: TRBV6-1; D: .; J: TRBJ1-2; size: .; DNA: TGTGCCAGCAGGGAAGACAGCTATGGCTACACCTTC; CDR3: CASREDSYGYTF
V: TRBV5-1; D: TRBD1; J: TRBJ1-3; size: .; DNA: TGCGCCAGCAGCTTACAGGGGGCTTTTGGAAACACCATATATTTT; CDR3: CASSLQGAFGNTIYF
V: TRBV6-1; D: TRBD1; J: TRBJ2-7; size: once; DNA: TGTGCCAGCAGCGAGGGACAGGGAAATAACGAGCAGTACTTC; CDR3: CASSEGQGNNEQYF
V: TRBV9; D: TRBD2; J: TRBJ2-3; size: .; DNA: TGTGCCAGCAGCCGGGGGGGCGGTACAGATACGCAGTATTTT; CDR3: CASSRGGGTDTQYF
V: TRBV7-2; D: .; J: TRBJ2-7; size: .; DNA: TGTGCCAGCAGGGTTGGGGCTAGCTCCTACGAGCAGTACTTC; CDR3: CASRVGASSYEQYF
V: TRBV7-9; D: .; J: TRBJ2-1; size: .; DNA: TGTGCCAGCAGCTTCGGCGGGCAGGACAATGAGCAGTTCTTC; CDR3: CASSFGGQDNEQFF
V: TRBV9; D: TRBD1; J: TRBJ1-2; size: .; DNA: TGTGCCAGCAGCGTGACAGGGAACTATGGCTACACCTTC; CDR3: CASSVTGNYGYTF
V: TRBV6-1; D: TRBD1; J: TRBJ1-1; size: .; DNA: TGTGCCAGCAGTGGGACAGGGGGATACACTGAAGCTTTCTTT; CDR3: CASSGTGGYTEAFF
V: TRBV7-9; D: TRBD1; J: TRBJ2-5; size: .; DNA: TGTGCCAGCAGCTTATTCGGACAGGGGAGGGGAGAGACCCAGTACTTC; CDR3: CASSLFGQGRGETQYF
V: TRBV18; D: .; J: TRBJ1-2; size: once; DNA: TGTGCCAGCTCACCAGAGCACTCCGAGGGAGGCTACACCTTC; CDR3: CASSPEHSEGGYTF
V: TRBV7-9; D: .; J: TRBJ1-1; size: few; DNA: TGTGCCAGCAGCCCCGGACAGTTTAATAAAGGGGCTTTCTTT; CDR3: CASSPGQFNKGAFF
V: TRBV30; D: TRBD1; J: TRBJ1-3; size: .; DNA: TGTGCCTGGAGTCAGGGACAGAGCTCTGGAAACACCATATATTTT; CDR3: CAWSQGQSSGNTIYF
V: TRBV7-2; D: .; J: TRBJ1-1; size: .; DNA: TGTGCCAGCAGCTTAGGCGGGGGGCAAGGCACTGAAGCTTTCTTT; CDR3: CASSLGGGQGTEAFF
V: TRBV18; D: TRBD1; J: TRBJ1-2; size: .; DNA: TGTGCCAGCTCACAAGTTACAGGGGGCGCGGAAGGCTACACCTTC; CDR3: CASSQVTGGAEGYTF
V: TRBV7-7; D: .; J: TRBJ2-5; size: .; DNA: TGTGCCAGCAGCCCAGTCCCCGGGGAGACCCAGTACTTC; CDR3: CASSPVPGETQYF
V: TRBV19; D: TRBD1; J: TRBJ2-1; size: .; DNA: TGTGCCACCCAAGTGACAGGGCTGGATGAGCAGTTCTTC; CDR3: CATQVTGLDEQFF
V: TRBV6-6; D: TRBD2; J: TRBJ2-3; size: .; DNA: TGTGCCAGCAAAACGGGGGGAGATACGCAGTATTTT; CDR3: CASKTGGDTQYF
V: TRBV19; D: .; J: TRBJ2-7; size: few; DNA: TGTGCCAGTAGTATAACCCTTCGGCGGGGTTCCTACGAGCAGTACTTC; CDR3: CASSITLRRGSYEQYF
V: TRBV5-6; D: .; J: TRBJ1-5; size: .; DNA: TGTGCCAGCAGCGGCGCAGGGGTGGAACAGCCCCAGCATTTT; CDR3: CASSGAGVEQPQHF
V: TRBV9; D: .; J: TRBJ1-1; size: .; DNA: TGTGCCAGCAGCGAACACTCGGGCACTGAAGCTTTCTTT; CDR3: CASSEHSGTEAFF
V: TRBV7-9; D: .; J: TRBJ2-7; size: .; DNA: TGTGCCAGCAGCGCCACAGGGTTCATCTACGAGCAGTACTTC; CDR3: CASSATGFIYEQYF
V: TRBV19; D: TRBD1; J: TRBJ1-1; size: .; DNA: TGTGCCAGTAGTACCGGACAGGGTACGGCCACTGAAGCTTTCTTT; CDR3: CASSTGQGTATEAFF
V: TRBV30; D: .; J: TRBJ2-7; size: .; DNA: TGTGCCTGCCTAGGGGCAGGCTCCTACGAGCAGTACTTC; CDR3: CACLGAGSYEQYF
V: TRBV5-1; D: TRBD2; J: TRBJ2-3; size: .; DNA: TGCGCCAGCAGCGCCGGGGGGGCCGAAGATACGCAGTATTTT; CDR3: CASSAGGAEDTQYF
V: TRBV7-2; D: .; J: TRBJ2-3; size: .; DNA: TGTGCCAGCAGCCCTGGGGCAGGGCTTGTTACGCAGTATTTT; CDR3: CASSPGAGLVTQYF
V: TRBV16; D: .; J: TRBJ2-5; size: .; DNA: TGTGCCAGCAGCCGAACATGGATCGGACAGATACAAGAGACCCAGTACTTC; CDR3: CASSRTWIGQIQETQYF
V: TRBV9; D: .; J: TRBJ2-7; size: .; DNA: TGTGCCAGCAGCGTGGGGGTAGCGGTTGATGTGGGGGAGCAGTACTTC; CDR3: CASSVGVAVDVGEQYF
V: TRBV5-1; D: TRBD2; J: TRBJ2-3; size: .; DNA: TGCGCCAGCAGCTTGGATCTGGGACTAGCGGCTCATACGCAGTATTTT; CDR3: CASSLDLGLAAHTQYF
V: TRBV6-1; D: .; J: TRBJ2-1; size: .; DNA: TGTGCCAGCAGTACTACAGGGTATTTTTACGATGAGCAGTTCTTC; CDR3: CASSTTGYFYDEQFF
V: TRBV27; D: TRBD2; J: TRBJ2-2; size: .; DNA: TGTGCCAGCAGCTCCACGGGAGCGGGATCGAACACCGGGGAGCTGTTTTTT; CDR3: CASSSTGAGSNTGELFF
V: TRBV10-2; D: TRBD2; J: TRBJ2-3; size: .; DNA: TGCGCCAGCAGTGAGTCGACTAGCGGGAGCACGCAGTATTTT; CDR3: CASSESTSGSTQYF
V: TRBV5-1; D: .; J: TRBJ1-5; size: .; DNA: TGCGCCAGCAGCCCCCTCCCCGATCAGCCCCAGCATTTT; CDR3: CASSPLPDQPQHF
V: TRBV28; D: .; J: TRBJ1-5; size: few; DNA: TGTGCCAGCATAACAGGTCCCTCGCCCCAGCATTTT; CDR3: CASITGPSPQHF
V: TRBV19; D: .; J: TRBJ2-7; size: .; DNA: TGTGCCAGGGTAATAGACAGGACGTACGAGCAGTACTTC; CDR3: CARVIDRTYEQYF
V: TRBV25-1; D: .; J: TRBJ1-6; size: .; DNA: TGTGCCAGCAGTGAAAGTCGGGGGGCTTCACCCCTCCACTTT; CDR3: CASSESRGASPLHF
V: TRBV5-1; D: .; J: TRBJ2-3; size: .; DNA: TGCGCCAGCAGCTCCCAGGGAAGCACAGATACGCAGTATTTT; CDR3: CASSSQGSTDTQYF
V: TRBV4-2; D: TRBD1; J: TRBJ1-2; size: .; DNA: TGTGCCAGCAGCCAAGAGATGGGACAGGGCCGGCCAGTGGATTTC; CDR3: CASSQEMGQGRPVDF
V: TRBV4-3; D: TRBD2; J: TRBJ2-1; size: .; DNA: TGCGCCAGCAGCCGGAGCGGGGGGTATGAGCAGTTCTTC; CDR3: CASSRSGGYEQFF
V: TRBV28; D: TRBD2; J: TRBJ2-1; size: .; DNA: TGTGCCAGCAGTTTTCGGGGGGGACCCTACAATGAGCAGTTCTTC; CDR3: CASSFRGGPYNEQFF
V: TRBV29-1; D: .; J: TRBJ2-1; size: .; DNA: TGCAGCGTTTCAAAGAGGGGGGGTTACAATGAGCAGTTCTTC; CDR3: CSVSKRGGYNEQFF
V: TRBV2; D: .; J: TRBJ2-1; size: .; DNA: TGTGCCAGCAGTGTGCACAGGTACAATGAGCAGTTCTTC; CDR3: CASSVHRYNEQFF
V: TRBV5-1; D: TRBD1; J: TRBJ2-7; size: .; DNA: TGCGCCAGCAGCACAGGGACAGGAAGCTACGAGCAGTACTTC; CDR3: CASSTGTGSYEQYF